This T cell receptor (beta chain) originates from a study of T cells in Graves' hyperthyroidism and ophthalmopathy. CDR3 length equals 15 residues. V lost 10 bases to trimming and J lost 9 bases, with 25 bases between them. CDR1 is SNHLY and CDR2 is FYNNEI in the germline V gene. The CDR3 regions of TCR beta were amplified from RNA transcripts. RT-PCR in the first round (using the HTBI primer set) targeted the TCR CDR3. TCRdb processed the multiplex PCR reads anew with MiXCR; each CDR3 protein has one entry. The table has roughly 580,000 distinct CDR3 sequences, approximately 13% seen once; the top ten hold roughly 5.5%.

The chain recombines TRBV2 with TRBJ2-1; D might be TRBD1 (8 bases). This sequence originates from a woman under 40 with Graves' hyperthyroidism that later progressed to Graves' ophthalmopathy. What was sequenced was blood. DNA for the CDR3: TGTGCCACAGGGGGCGGGGGCGGAGGATCAGGTGAGCAGTTCTTC. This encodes CATGGGGGGSGEQFF.